The 31 T cell receptor beta chains presented below share a single source sample, sequenced in a study of blood T cell repertoires in COVID-19. Assay used: immunoSEQ multiplex PCR; TCRdb lists only in-frame clones, some missing. The sample includes about 230,000 clones, about 90% seen only once; the top ten take approximately 3.1%. Specimen: PBMCs or T cells enriched from blood (not recorded which). These receptors were collected from a woman aged 45-59 years in a cohort exposed to, infected with or recovered from COVID-19 (not recorded which).

This chain connects TRBV4-2 to TRBJ1-4; 7 positions match TRBD1. The length of the CDR3 is 18 residues. V was clipped by 0 bases and J by 5 bases; unmatched bases: 12. CDR1 and CDR2 (germline): LGHNA, YNFKEQ. The CDR3 DNA reads TGTGCCAGCAGCCAAGATCCCCCGTTGGGACAGAAGAATGAAAAACTGTTTTTT. This encodes CASSQDPPLGQKNEKLFF.

V and J are TRBV4-3 and TRBJ1-1; D may be TRBD1 (6 bases). V was pared by 0 bases and J by 6 bases, with 20 bases between. The germline V gene encodes CDR1 LGHNA and CDR2 YSLEER. The CDR3 consists of 17 residues. CDR3 region: CASSQDSPGEIRAEAFF. Written as DNA, the CDR3 is TGCGCCAGCAGCCAAGATTCGCCAGGGGAGATCAGGGCTGAAGCTTTCTTT.

This clone has only one observation. This chain links TRBV7-2 with TRBJ2-3, with 13 bases fitting TRBD2. Germline CDR1 reads SGHTA; CDR2 reads FQGNSA. The CDR3 runs 13 residues. Unmatched junction bases numbered 6, after V lost 4 bases and J lost 14 bases. For the CDR3, the DNA is TGTGCCAGCAGCTCCACTAGCGGGGGGGCGATGTATTTT. Encoded protein: CASSSTSGGAMYF.

The gene calls are TRBV5-1 and TRBJ2-7, with D maybe TRBD2 (6 bases). Germline V lookup: CDR1 SGHRS, CDR2 YFSETQ. V was trimmed by 2 bases and J by 4 bases, leaving 19 bases between them. This CDR3 has 16 amino acids. The CDR3 nucleotides are TGCGCCAGCAGCTTTACGCAAGGAGGGGTTTCATACGAGCAGTACTTC. This translates into CASSFTQGGVSYEQYF.

This clone was seen at least ten times. The genes are TRBV4-1 and TRBJ2-5; 8 nucleotides agree with TRBD2. V was pared by 2 bases and J by 5 bases, with 13 bases of the junction left unmatched. CDR1 is MGHRA, CDR2 YSYEKL, per germline. The CDR3 spans 17 residues. CDR3 bases: TGCGCCAGCAGCCAAACCCCGGGACTAGTTAGCGGGGAGACCCAGTACTTC. As protein: CASSQTPGLVSGETQYF.

V usage is TRBV6-5 and J usage is TRBJ1-4; tentatively, D is TRBD1 (5 bases). Germline V lookup: CDR1 MNHEY, CDR2 SVGAGI. V was clipped by 6 bases and J by 3 bases, with 11 bases between them. CDR3 length equals 14 residues. The CDR3 loop reads CASRDGGSNEKLFF. The CDR3 nucleotides read TGTGCCAGCAGGGACGGGGGGTCTAATGAAAAACTGTTTTTT.

V gene TRBV29-1 combines with J gene TRBJ2-5, with 8 bases aligning to TRBD2. V gave up 4 bases and J gave up 1 base; unmatched junction bases: 5. CDR1 and CDR2 (germline): SQVTM, ANQGSEA. This CDR3 is built from 14 residues. The DNA for the CDR3 is TGCAGCGTTGTTCCGGGGGGGTTCCAAGAGACCCAGTACTTC. This encodes CSVVPGGFQETQYF. Variable domain in full (rest from reference TRBV29-1 and TRBJ2-5): SAVISQKPSRDICQRGTSLTIQCQVDSQVTMMFWYRQQPGQSLTLIATANQGSEATYESGFVIDKFPISRPNLTFSTLTVSNMSPEDSSIYLCSVVPGGFQETQYFGPGTRLLVL.

The V call is TRBV27, the J call TRBJ1-2; TRBD1 aligns across 7 bases. Germline V gives CDR1 MNHEY, CDR2 SMNVEV (reference sequence). The CDR3 totals 14 residues. V gave up 5 bases and J gave up 1 base; unmatched junction bases: 4. This chain's CDR3 is CASSPTGFNYGYTF. The CDR3 region has the DNA TGTGCCAGCAGTCCGACAGGGTTTAACTATGGCTACACCTTC.

This chain uses TRBV7-3 with TRBJ2-1, with a weak D call TRBD1 (6 bases). This CDR3 contains 15 residues. Trimming removed 4 bases at V and 6 bases at J, with 16 bases between. The germline V gene has CDR1 SGHTA and CDR2 FQGTGA. The CDR3 sequence is CASSWGPDRPNEQFF. CDR3 nucleotide sequence: TGTGCCAGCAGCTGGGGGCCAGACAGGCCCAATGAGCAGTTCTTC.

CDR3 region: CASSYYAGGFYEQYF. CDR3 sequence (DNA): TGTGCCAGCAGTTATTACGCGGGGGGATTCTACGAGCAGTACTTC. The V call is TRBV6-5, the J call TRBJ2-7, with TRBD2 matching over 8 bases. The junction had 7 bases not matched to a gene; V was cut back by 3 bases and J by 3 bases. The CDR3 loop spans 15 amino acids. Germline V lookup: CDR1 MNHEY, CDR2 SVGAGI.

The chain carries TRBV6-4 and TRBJ2-3; 8 nucleotides match TRBD2. The CDR3 covers 15 residues. The V gene's germline CDR1 is MRHNA and CDR2 SNTAGT. V shed 0 bases, J shed 3 bases, and the junction held 2 bases outside the gene matches. The CDR3 DNA sequence: TGTGCCAGCAGTGACTCCAGCGGGGGAACAGATACGCAGTATTTT. It codes for CASSDSSGGTDTQYF.

The chain joins TRBV21-1 to TRBJ1-1; TRBD1, the table's D call, lacks a check against the DNA. TRBV21-1 is listed as a pseudogene. CDR3 length: 21 amino acids. The CDR3 spells CASSTLSRDRSHDIMNTEAFF. The DNA of the CDR3 is TGTGCCAGCAGCACGTTGTCCCGGGACAGGAGCCACGATATCATGAACACTGAAGCTTTCTTT.

This clone was recorded only once. CDR3 nucleotides: TGTGCCAGCAGCCGTTACGGCGGGGAAGGCGACTATGGCTACACCTTC. It codes for CASSRYGGEGDYGYTF. The chain links TRBV7-2 to TRBJ1-2; D is ambiguous. The CDR3 runs 16 residues. With 5 bases removed from V and 3 bases from J, the gap between germline ends came to 19 bases. Germline CDR1 SGHTA, CDR2 FQGNSA. The whole variable domain, filled in from reference TRBV7-2 and TRBJ1-2, reads GAGVSQSPSNKVTEKGKDVELRCDPISGHTALYWYRQSLGQGLEFLIYFQGNSAPDKSGLPSDRFSAERTGGSVSTLTIQRTQQEDSAVYLCASSRYGGEGDYGYTFGSGTRLTVV.

This chain links TRBV29-1 with TRBJ2-5; D remains unclear. The CDR3 runs to 12 residues. The germline CDR1 and CDR2 sequences are SQVTM and ANQGSEA. The V end was cut by 3 bases, the J end by 3 bases, with 8 bases between. In DNA form, the CDR3 reads TGCAGCGTTGATCCACAAAAAGAGACCCAGTACTTC. It encodes CSVDPQKETQYF. Using reference TRBV29-1 and TRBJ2-5 for the parts outside the CDR3, the full variable domain is SAVISQKPSRDICQRGTSLTIQCQVDSQVTMMFWYRQQPGQSLTLIATANQGSEATYESGFVIDKFPISRPNLTFSTLTVSNMSPEDSSIYLCSVDPQKETQYFGPGTRLLVL.

The V and J genes are TRBV28 and TRBJ1-2; no definite D call. The CDR3 runs to 13 residues. Germline V gene sequence: CDR1 MDHEN, CDR2 SYDVKM. V was cut by 3 bases and J by 1 base, with 6 bases left in between. Here the CDR3 DNA reads TGTGCCAGCAGTTTTCCCTTTAACTATGGCTACACCTTC. Protein sequence: CASSFPFNYGYTF.

V usage is TRBV5-4 and J usage is TRBJ2-3; TRBD1 is a possible D gene (6 bases). Germline CDR1 is SGHNT and CDR2 is YYREEE (reference sequence). The CDR3 length is 16 residues. The V and J ends lost 4 bases and 3 bases respectively, with 18 bases between them. CDR3: CASSPKDRRGTDTQYF. CDR3 nucleotide sequence: TGTGCCAGCAGCCCCAAGGACAGAAGGGGGACAGATACGCAGTATTTT.

This rearrangement joins TRBV11-3 to TRBJ2-2; D uncertain. The germline V gene has CDR1 SGHNT and CDR2 YENEEA. CDR3 length: 12 residues. Deletions cut 5 bases from V and 6 bases from J, with 7 bases between. The CDR3 bases are TGTGCCAGCAGCCGCCCAGCCGGGGAGCTGTTTTTT. Its protein product is CASSRPAGELFF.

The V call is TRBV20-1, the J call TRBJ2-7; D gene unclear. V was trimmed by 3 bases and J by 3 bases, leaving 6 bases between them. The CDR3 covers 11 residues. Germline CDR1 reads DFQATT; CDR2 reads SNEGSKA (reference sequence). CDR3 loop: CSASRYYEQYF. For the CDR3, the DNA is TGCAGTGCTAGTCGCTACTACGAGCAGTACTTC.

The rearrangement links TRBV6-1 to TRBJ1-1, with 7 positions matching TRBD1. J was trimmed by 6 bases and V by 1 base; bases with no gene match: 8. This CDR3 has 15 amino acids. Germline V gives CDR1 MNHNS, CDR2 SASEGT. In DNA form, the CDR3 reads TGTGCCAGCAGTGAAGTTGAGGGGGCGGGTTCTGAAGCTTTCTTT. Protein sequence: CASSEVEGAGSEAFF.

Remarks on this clone: Other DNA sequences from this sample encode an identical CDR3 as well. The chain has TRBV7-9 and TRBJ1-5, with 7 positions matching TRBD1. CDR1 SEHNR and CDR2 FQNEAQ come from the germline V gene (reference sequence). This CDR3 is built from 18 residues. V trimming: 1 base; J trimming: 6 bases; junction bases outside the gene matches: 15. The CDR3 bases are TGTGCCAGCAGCTTAGATTATGGGGACAGAGGTGGCGGTCAGCCCCAGCATTTT. Protein sequence: CASSLDYGDRGGGQPQHF.

This chain joins TRBV7-6 and TRBJ1-6, with D possibly being TRBD1 (5 bases). V was clipped by 1 base and J by 0 bases, with 7 bases between them. Germline CDR1 reads SGHVS; CDR2 reads FNYEAQ. This CDR3 has 16 amino acids. The chain's CDR3 is CASSLGGSSYNSPLHF. CDR3 DNA sequence: TGTGCCAGCAGCTTAGGGGGCAGCTCCTATAATTCACCCCTCCACTTT.

V is TRBV5-1 and J is TRBJ2-7, with TRBD1 as a possible D gene (5 bases). V was clipped by 2 bases and J by 1 base, with 13 bases between them. This CDR3 comprises 15 residues. Per germline, CDR1 SGHRS and CDR2 YFSETQ. CDR3 DNA sequence: TGCGCCAGCAGCTTCTATTCCTCAGGGTCCTACGAGCAGTACTTC. Protein product: CASSFYSSGSYEQYF.

J is TRBJ2-5 and V is TRBV10-3, with unresolved D. Germline values: CDR1 ENHRY, CDR2 SYGVKD. The CDR3 is 12 residues long. V lost 5 bases to trimming and J lost 0 bases, with 4 bases between them. CDR3 amino acids: CAISPDQETQYF. CDR3 sequence (DNA): TGTGCCATCAGTCCAGACCAAGAGACCCAGTACTTC.

The gene calls are TRBV19 and TRBJ1-5; D remains unclear. This CDR3 region has 15 residues. CDR1 is LNHDA and CDR2 is SQIVND in the germline V gene (reference sequence). V lost 4 bases to trimming and J lost 5 bases, with 15 bases between them. CDR3 nucleotides: TGTGCCAGTAGTAGAACTGATAACCGGGATCAGCCCCAGCATTTT. This translates into CASSRTDNRDQPQHF.

A few counts support this clone. The V gene is TRBV3-1 (or the pseudogene TRBV3-2), the J gene TRBJ1-4; D perhaps matches TRBD1 (6 bases). There are 16 residues in the CDR3. Per the germline V gene, CDR1 is LGHDT and CDR2 is YNNKEL (reference sequence). The V end lost 1 base, the J end lost 7 bases, and 16 bases lay between the germline ends. In DNA, the CDR3 is TGTGCCAGCAGCCAAGCGGGTCAGGGGTTAAGTGAAAAACTGTTTTTT. Protein sequence: CASSQAGQGLSEKLFF.

The V gene is TRBV14, the J gene TRBJ1-5; D unclear. The CDR3 runs 13 residues. Germline loops: CDR1 SGHDN, CDR2 FVKESK. Trimming took off 3 bases at V and 4 bases at J, with 7 bases between the two ends. CDR3 DNA: TGTGCCAGCAGCCAGTGGGCAAATCAGCCCCAGCATTTT. Its translation is CASSQWANQPQHF.

The J gene is TRBJ2-5, the V gene TRBV9, with D possibly TRBD1 on 6 matching bases. Per the germline V gene, CDR1 is SGDLS and CDR2 is YYNGEE. The V end lost 2 bases, the J end lost 4 bases, and 18 bases lay between the germline ends. CDR3 size: 16 residues. The CDR3, as DNA: TGTGCCAGCAGCGTTAATCTGGGGGCAATTGGAGAGACCCAGTACTTC. It translates to CASSVNLGAIGETQYF.

The V gene is TRBV7-8, the J gene TRBJ1-6; D might be TRBD1 (6 bases). V gave up 5 bases and J gave up 7 bases, with 18 bases separating them. In germline, CDR1 is SGHVS, CDR2 FQNEAQ. The CDR3 sequence is 16 residues long. The CDR3 is CASSPRGQGSNSPLHF. CDR3 in DNA: TGTGCCAGCAGCCCGCGGGGGCAGGGATCGAATTCACCCCTCCACTTT. The variable domain in full, with the rest retrieved from reference TRBV7-8 and TRBJ1-6, is GAGVSQSPRYKVAKRGQDVALRCDPISGHVSLFWYQQALGQGPEFLTYFQNEAQLDKSGLPSDRFFAERPEGSVSTLKIQRTQQEDSAVYLCASSPRGQGSNSPLHFGNGTRLTVT.

This clone was seen only a few times. The V and J genes are TRBV6-5 and TRBJ2-5; weak D call: TRBD1 (6 bases). CDR3 length: 15 residues. V shed 0 bases and J shed 5 bases, with 13 bases lying between them. Germline lookup yields CDR1 MNHEY and CDR2 SVGAGI. The CDR3 DNA sequence: TGTGCCAGCAGTTACTCGAGTGGCAGGGGTGAGACCCAGTACTTC. Protein product: CASSYSSGRGETQYF.

This clone was picked up one time. The chain employs TRBV7-8 and TRBJ1-1; 7 bases match TRBD1. This CDR3 region has 15 residues. Germline lookup yields CDR1 SGHVS and CDR2 FQNEAQ. Unmatched junction bases numbered 7, after V lost 3 bases and J lost 3 bases. The CDR3 sequence: CASSLPTGRYTEAFF. The CDR3 coding sequence is TGTGCCAGCAGCTTGCCGACAGGGCGATACACTGAAGCTTTCTTT.

This chain links TRBV4-2 with TRBJ2-7, with D possibly matching TRBD2 (6 bases). This CDR3 contains 14 residues. The germline V gene encodes CDR1 LGHNA and CDR2 YNFKEQ. Trimming cost V 1 base and J 4 bases, with 11 bases left between them. The DNA for the CDR3 is TGTGCCAGCAGCCAAGTGGGAGGAATGTACGAGCAGTACTTC. This sequence encodes CASSQVGGMYEQYF.